The next 21 T cell receptor beta chains were all read from a single sample in a study of OX40 agonist ivuxolimab in advanced cancers. Profiled with immunoSEQ multiplex PCR; TCRdb holds only in-frame clones, not every one. The sample has about 100,000 clones; around 93% are singletons. This material consisted of CD4+ or CD8+ T cells sorted from blood, taken in a trial of the OX40 agonist ivuxolimab. Receptors originate from an adult with an advanced solid tumor such as melanoma, head and neck, liver or kidney cancer.

The chain recombines TRBV18 with TRBJ1-5; 7 positions agree with TRBD1. This CDR3 region has 17 residues. CDR1 is KGHSH, CDR2 LQKENI, per germline. V shed 4 bases and J 5 bases; nucleotides not matched to a gene: 14. The CDR3 sequence: CASSQSLGQLGYQPQHF. The CDR3 coding sequence is TGTGCCAGCTCACAATCATTGGGACAGTTGGGGTATCAGCCCCAGCATTTT.

The chain recombines TRBV19 with TRBJ1-2; D not resolved. Per germline, CDR1 LNHDA and CDR2 SQIVND (reference sequence). CDR3 length equals 13 residues. Trimming took 5 bases from V and 4 from J, leaving 11 bases between them. The CDR3 nucleotides read TGTGCCAGTAGTTGGACCTCTGGCTATGGCTACACCTTC. Translating gives CASSWTSGYGYTF.

The chain is built from TRBV27 and TRBJ1-2; D ambiguous. The V gene lost 4 bases and the J gene lost 8 bases, with 20 bases spanning the gap. The germline V gene encodes CDR1 MNHEY and CDR2 SMNVEV (reference sequence). There are 15 residues in the CDR3. The CDR3 spells CASSSLSSPYDGYTF. The CDR3 DNA is TGTGCCAGCAGTTCTTTGTCCAGCCCTTACGACGGCTACACCTTC.

The CDR3 sequence is CASSSRPGNTIYF. CDR3 DNA sequence: TGTGCCAGCAGCTCCAGACCTGGAAACACCATATATTTT. This chain joins TRBV7-9 and TRBJ1-3; D remains unclear. The CDR3 runs 13 residues. V was pared by 4 bases and J by 2 bases, with 6 bases between. Looked up from germline, CDR1 is SEHNR and CDR2 is FQNEAQ (reference sequence).

V is TRBV10-3 and J is TRBJ2-2; TRBD1 aligns across 7 bases. The CDR3 loop spans 17 amino acids. With V trimmed by 2 bases and J by 2 bases, 8 bases remained unmatched. Germline V gene data show CDR1 as ENHRY and CDR2 as SYGVKD. The CDR3 nucleotides are TGTGCCATCAGTGAGAGGGGGCAAAAGACAAACACCGGGGAGCTGTTTTTT. This codes for CAISERGQKTNTGELFF.

The V gene is TRBV7-8, the J gene TRBJ1-2, with D unresolved. CDR1 SGHVS and CDR2 FQNEAQ come from the germline V gene. Trimming removed 5 bases at V and 1 base at J, with 17 bases between. This CDR3 has 16 residues. The CDR3 protein is CASSPRRGRINYGYTF. In DNA, the CDR3 is TGTGCCAGCAGCCCTCGTCGAGGACGGATTAACTATGGCTACACCTTC.

The CDR3 DNA sequence: TGCGCCAGCAGCCAAGGGGTGACTAGCGGGAGTGCAGATACGCAGTATTTT. Its protein is CASSQGVTSGSADTQYF. The chain recombines TRBV4-1 with TRBJ2-3; TRBD2 agrees at 12 bases. The V and J ends lost 1 base and 4 bases, in that order; junction bases with no gene match: 6. This CDR3 spans 17 amino acids. Germline CDR1 reads MGHRA; CDR2 reads YSYEKL.

The chain has TRBV5-6 and TRBJ2-7; D is undetermined. The CDR3 is made up of 16 amino acids. With 5 bases removed from V and 4 bases from J, the gap between germline ends came to 22 bases. The germline CDR1 and CDR2 sequences are SGHDT and YYEEEE. In nucleotides, the CDR3 is TGTGCCAGCAGAAAAATGGTAAACAGCGTAGGATACGAGCAGTACTTC. Translated: CASRKMVNSVGYEQYF. The variable domain in full, with the rest retrieved from reference TRBV5-6 and TRBJ2-7, is DAGVTQSPTHLIKTRGQQVTLRCSPKSGHDTVSWYQQALGQGPQFIFQYYEEEERQRGNFPDRFSGHQFPNYSSELNVNALLLGDSALYLCASRKMVNSVGYEQYFGPGTRLTVT.

The chain links TRBV9 to TRBJ2-1; weak D call: TRBD2 (6 bases). The V gene's germline CDR1 is SGDLS and CDR2 YYNGEE. The CDR3 is 13 amino acids. V lost 3 bases to trimming and J lost 12 bases, with 16 bases between them. For the CDR3, the DNA is TGTGCCAGCAGCGGATCTACTAGCTCGGCGCAGTTCTTC. Translating gives CASSGSTSSAQFF.

The chain is built from TRBV6-1 and TRBJ1-1; 8 nucleotides match TRBD1. The CDR3 length is 12 residues. V gave up 6 bases and J gave up 10 bases; unmatched junction bases: 7. Germline V gene data show CDR1 as MNHNS and CDR2 as SASEGT. CDR3 nucleotides: TGTGCCAGCAGCAGGGACAGGCTGCTAGCTTTCTTT. Its translation is CASSRDRLLAFF.

This clone was observed a single time. V gene TRBV19 combines with J gene TRBJ2-7; 10 bases fit TRBD2. Unmatched junction bases numbered 7, after V lost 5 bases and J lost 3 bases. Germline CDR1 and CDR2: LNHDA and SQIVND (reference sequence). The CDR3 length is 15 residues. CDR3 coding DNA: TGTGCCAGTAGTGTAGCCGGGACTAGCGACTACGAGCAGTACTTC. It yields the protein CASSVAGTSDYEQYF.

This rearrangement joins TRBV15 to TRBJ2-5, with 7 bases identical to TRBD2. V dropped 0 bases and J dropped 5; count of bases not matched to a gene: 6. The length of the CDR3 is 15 residues. CDR1 is LNHNV, CDR2 YYDKDF, per germline (reference sequence). CDR3: CATSRDRYSGETQYF. The CDR3 DNA follows: TGTGCCACCAGCAGAGATCGTTATAGCGGGGAGACCCAGTACTTC.

The chain has TRBV10-3 and TRBJ2-7; D gene ambiguous. CDR1 is ENHRY, CDR2 SYGVKD, per germline. The ends were cut back, 0 bases at V and 2 bases at J, with 5 bases in the middle. The CDR3 runs 13 residues. The CDR3 coding sequence is TGTGCCATCAGTGAGTCCGAGACCTACGAGCAGTACTTC. Residues: CAISESETYEQYF.

This chain links TRBV5-5 with TRBJ2-5; D possibly corresponds to TRBD2 (7 bases). Trimming took off 7 bases at V and 5 bases at J, with 18 bases between the two ends. The V gene's germline CDR1 is SGHKS and CDR2 YYEKEE (reference sequence). This CDR3 spans 14 amino acids. The CDR3 sequence: CASSIRGGGETQYF. CDR3 DNA: TGTGCCAGCTCCATCAGGGGCGGGGGTGAGACCCAGTACTTC.

This chain's CDR3 is CASRVRRDEVQFF. The CDR3 coding sequence is TGTGCCAGCAGGGTCAGGCGGGACGAGGTGCAGTTCTTC. V gene TRBV6-1 combines with J gene TRBJ2-1, with a weak D call TRBD2 (6 bases). V was pared by 6 bases and J by 12 bases, with 18 bases between. The CDR3 length is 13 residues. Germline assignment: CDR1 MNHNS and CDR2 SASEGT.

The CDR3 sequence: CASSFLRQETQYF. The DNA of the CDR3 is TGTGCCAGCAGCTTTTTACGTCAAGAGACCCAGTACTTC. The V gene is TRBV11-1, the J gene TRBJ2-5; no clear D. Trimming removed 3 bases at V and 2 bases at J, with 7 bases between. This CDR3 is built from 13 residues. Looked up from germline, CDR1 is SGHAT and CDR2 is FQDESV (reference sequence).

V is TRBV2 and J is TRBJ1-5, with 12 bases aligning to TRBD1. The CDR3 spans 17 residues. Per the germline V gene, CDR1 is SNHLY and CDR2 is FYNNEI. V shed 6 bases, J shed 5 bases, and the junction held 11 bases outside the gene matches. The CDR3 sequence is CASRGRPGQGADQPQHF. The CDR3 DNA reads as TGTGCCAGCAGAGGGCGCCCGGGACAGGGGGCGGATCAGCCCCAGCATTTT.

This chain uses TRBV4-1 with TRBJ2-1, with 14 bases matching TRBD2. The CDR3 extends over 17 amino acids. Germline V lookup: CDR1 MGHRA, CDR2 YSYEKL. V lost 3 bases to trimming and J lost 8 bases; unmatched junction nucleotides: 9. Here the CDR3 reads CASSQFKTSGRADEQFF. CDR3 coding DNA: TGCGCCAGCAGCCAGTTTAAGACTAGCGGGAGGGCCGATGAGCAGTTCTTC.

The chain combines TRBV7-2 with TRBJ2-3; 11 bases are shared with TRBD2. This CDR3 contains 17 residues. V lost 2 bases, J lost 4 bases, and 8 bases stayed unmatched. CDR1 SGHTA and CDR2 FQGNSA come from the germline V gene. The CDR3: CASSLRLLAGVSDTQYF. The CDR3 nucleotides are TGTGCCAGCAGCTTAAGGCTACTAGCGGGAGTCTCAGATACGCAGTATTTT.

The chain couples TRBV11-3 to TRBJ2-5; D may match TRBD1 or TRBD2 (7 bases each). This CDR3 region has 17 residues. V lost 1 base and J 5 bases, leaving 20 bases between the germline ends. Germline V gives CDR1 SGHNT, CDR2 YENEEA. CDR3 residues: CASSLVEGGPTGETQYF. In nucleotides, the CDR3 is TGTGCCAGCAGCTTAGTAGAGGGAGGGCCGACAGGGGAGACCCAGTACTTC.

This clone has more than one count but fewer than ten. Additional DNA sequences in this sample encode the identical CDR3. The rearrangement links TRBV6-6 to TRBJ1-5; TRBD1 might be the D (5 bases). The CDR3 is 15 amino acids. Per germline, CDR1 MNHNY and CDR2 SVGAGI (reference sequence). The V end was cut by 0 bases, the J end by 1 base, with 7 bases between. The CDR3 region is CASSYSGVSNQPQHF. The CDR3 DNA sequence: TGTGCCAGCAGTTACTCGGGGGTAAGCAATCAGCCCCAGCATTTT.